These 32 T cell receptor beta chains came from one sample sequenced in a study of shared T cell receptors in the human thymus. Sequenced by immunoSEQ multiplex PCR; TCRdb stores in-frame clones only, minus some. The sample consists of 700,000 or so clones, approximately 85% of them appearing once. Another study also made use of these data, one on human thymus T cells.

Sequenced material: thymocytes. These receptors were taken from a girl less than two years old with a congenital heart defect.

Points on this clone: This sample also contains other DNA sequences that code for the same CDR3. The J gene is TRBJ1-3, the V gene TRBV5-1; D gene ambiguous. Per the germline V gene, CDR1 is SGHRS and CDR2 is YFSETQ. V was trimmed by 4 bases and J by 9 bases, leaving 14 bases between them. The CDR3 has 13 amino acids. CDR3 nucleotides: TGCGCCAGCAGCCTAACATCCGGCGGCACCATATATTTT. It yields the protein CASSLTSGGTIYF.

The table lists this clone with a count of one. J is TRBJ1-1 and V is TRBV28; D might be TRBD1 (6 bases). Deletions cut 8 bases from V and 1 base from J, with 11 bases between. Germline-derived CDR1 and CDR2 are MDHEN and SYDVKM. The CDR3 is 13 amino acids. The CDR3 loop reads CASRQAPNTEAFF. The CDR3 nucleotides are TGTGCCAGCCGACAGGCCCCGAACACTGAAGCTTTCTTT.

A few counts support this clone. V usage is TRBV15 and J usage is TRBJ1-5; TRBD1 aligns across 9 bases. Unmatched junction bases numbered 19, after V lost 1 base and J lost 9 bases. This CDR3 contains 19 residues. Germline V CDR1 and CDR2: LNHNV, YYDKDF (reference sequence). CDR3 residues: CATSRGPDYRGPYLVPQHF. CDR3 in DNA: TGTGCCACCAGCAGAGGCCCAGACTACAGGGGGCCCTATTTGGTGCCCCAGCATTTT. The whole variable domain, filled in from reference TRBV15 and TRBJ1-5, reads DAMVIQNPRYQVTQFGKPVTLSCSQTLNHNVMYWYQQKSSQAPKLLFHYYDKDFNNEADTPDNFQSRRPNTSFCFLDIRSPGLGDTAMYLCATSRGPDYRGPYLVPQHFGDGTRLSIL.

This clone appeared a single time. The V and J genes are TRBV28 and TRBJ1-2, with D perhaps matching TRBD1 (6 bases). V was pared by 3 bases and J by 4 bases, with 24 bases between. The CDR3 sequence is 18 residues long. Germline CDR1 and CDR2: MDHEN and SYDVKM. The CDR3 reads CASSFPTGIFKYSYGYTF. For the CDR3, the DNA is TGTGCCAGCAGTTTTCCAACAGGGATATTTAAGTATAGCTATGGCTACACCTTC.

V usage is TRBV11-2 and J usage is TRBJ1-6, with D hard to call. V lost 3 bases, J lost 10 bases, and 10 bases lay in between. The V gene's germline CDR1 is SGHAT and CDR2 FQNNGV. The CDR3 is 13 residues long. CDR3: CASSLLIRSPLHF. In DNA form, the CDR3 reads TGTGCCAGCAGCTTGTTAATACGGTCACCCCTCCACTTT.

V is TRBV28 and J is TRBJ1-2; D gene ambiguous. Trimming took 6 bases from V and 3 from J, leaving 11 bases between them. The CDR3 is 13 amino acids. The germline V gene encodes CDR1 MDHEN and CDR2 SYDVKM. CDR3 amino acids: CASSPKRDYGYTF. CDR3 in DNA: TGTGCCAGCAGCCCCAAGCGGGACTATGGCTACACCTTC.

In its sample, this clone was seen once. The chain couples TRBV28 to TRBJ2-1; D call uncertain. CDR3 length: 13 residues. Per germline, CDR1 MDHEN and CDR2 SYDVKM. The V gene lost 4 bases and the J gene lost 5 bases, with 9 bases spanning the gap. CDR3 bases: TGTGCCAGCAGTTCCGTCTACCACAATGAGCAGTTCTTC. It specifies CASSSVYHNEQFF.

The chain couples TRBV28 to TRBJ2-7; 7 positions agree with TRBD1. The length of the CDR3 is 14 residues. The junction had 13 bases not matched to a gene; V was cut back by 10 bases and J by 4 bases. Germline CDR1 reads MDHEN; CDR2 reads SYDVKM. The CDR3 loop reads CATLTGTDHYEQYF. In DNA, the CDR3 is TGTGCCACCCTGACCGGGACAGACCATTACGAGCAGTACTTC.

The J gene is TRBJ1-2, the V gene TRBV7-9; tentatively, D is TRBD1 (6 bases). Germline assignment: CDR1 SEHNR and CDR2 FQNEAQ (reference sequence). Deletions cut 3 bases from V and 6 bases from J, with 20 bases between. The CDR3 loop spans 16 amino acids. The CDR3 protein is CASSLGFGTPSNGYTF. CDR3 coding DNA: TGTGCCAGCAGCTTGGGGTTCGGGACACCAAGCAATGGCTACACCTTC.

The V gene is TRBV6-1, the J gene TRBJ1-2, with 8 bases lining up with TRBD1. Germline values: CDR1 MNHNS, CDR2 SASEGT. CDR3 length equals 15 residues. V lost 1 base, J lost 0 bases, and 1 base stayed unmatched. CDR3 sequence: CASSEGQGPNYGYTF. The CDR3, as DNA: TGTGCCAGCAGTGAAGGACAGGGGCCTAACTATGGCTACACCTTC.

The chain links TRBV15 to TRBJ1-1; maybe TRBD1 (5 bases). V lost 5 bases and J 0 bases, leaving 10 bases between the germline ends. The CDR3 has 14 residues. Germline values: CDR1 LNHNV, CDR2 YYDKDF (reference sequence). The CDR3 DNA reads TGTGCCACCAGCCCAGGGTTCATGAACACTGAAGCTTTCTTT. As protein: CATSPGFMNTEAFF.

The genes are TRBV27 and TRBJ2-3; tentatively, D is TRBD2 (6 bases). This CDR3 contains 20 residues. V lost 5 bases and J lost 6, with 33 bases in between. CDR1 and CDR2 from the germline V gene are MNHEY and SMNVEV (reference sequence). The CDR3 DNA is TGTGCCAGCAGTCCCCCATTGAAACCGGTGGTAGCTCACCGGGGGGATACGCAGTATTTT. It encodes CASSPPLKPVVAHRGDTQYF.

The chain links TRBV4-3 to TRBJ1-6; D is unresolved. The V gene lost 4 bases and the J gene lost 14 bases, with 18 bases spanning the gap. In germline, CDR1 is LGHNA, CDR2 YSLEER. CDR3 length: 14 residues. CDR3 region: CASSRKMGGATLHF. CDR3 DNA: TGCGCCAGCAGCCGGAAGATGGGAGGTGCGACCCTCCACTTT.

In regard to this clone: The sample has other DNA sequences that encode this CDR3 too. The chain is built from TRBV25-1 and TRBJ1-6; TRBD1 is a possible D gene (5 bases). The CDR3 totals 14 residues. Trimming pared 5 bases from V and 6 bases from J, leaving 11 bases between. Germline assignment: CDR1 MGHDK and CDR2 SYGVNS. The chain's CDR3 is CASSKPGGNSPLHF. The CDR3 DNA reads as TGTGCCAGCAGTAAGCCGGGGGGTAATTCACCCCTCCACTTT.

The chain uses TRBV6-5 and TRBJ2-7, with TRBD1 identical over 10 bases. Trimming removed 5 bases from V and 2 bases from J; junction bases left unmatched: 6. The CDR3 has 15 residues. Germline-derived CDR1 and CDR2 are MNHEY and SVGAGI. The CDR3 sequence: CASSQPGQGTYEQYF. The CDR3 DNA reads TGTGCCAGCAGTCAACCGGGACAGGGGACCTACGAGCAGTACTTC.

The chain recombines TRBV7-9 with TRBJ1-1, with 11 nucleotides matching TRBD1. V trimming: 4 bases; J trimming: 1 base; junction bases outside the gene matches: 5. The CDR3 is made up of 16 amino acids. CDR1 and CDR2 (germline): SEHNR, FQNEAQ (reference sequence). Here the CDR3 reads CASSSGTGGRNTEAFF. DNA for the CDR3: TGTGCCAGCAGCTCCGGGACAGGGGGGAGGAACACTGAAGCTTTCTTT.

V is TRBV9 and J is TRBJ1-4; 9 nucleotides agree with TRBD1. Per the germline V gene, CDR1 is SGDLS and CDR2 is YYNGEE. The CDR3 runs 15 residues. V shed 3 bases, J shed 3 bases, and the junction held 3 bases outside the gene matches. The CDR3 spells CASSGGQGANEKLFF. For the CDR3, the DNA is TGTGCCAGCAGCGGGGGACAGGGTGCTAATGAAAAACTGTTTTTT.

This chain joins TRBV11-2 and TRBJ1-6; possibly TRBD1 for D (6 bases). CDR3 length: 17 amino acids. The V end was cut by 3 bases, the J end by 5 bases, with 17 bases between. Germline CDR1 SGHAT, CDR2 FQNNGV. This CDR3 reads CASSFPTGETNNSPLHF. The CDR3 coding sequence is TGTGCCAGCAGCTTCCCGACAGGCGAGACGAATAATTCACCCCTCCACTTT.

V and J are TRBV5-8 and TRBJ2-7; D may be TRBD2 (6 bases). Germline-derived CDR1 and CDR2 are SGHTS and YDEGEE. Trimming removed 0 bases at V and 3 bases at J, with 22 bases between. The CDR3 length is 18 residues. The CDR3 DNA is TGTGCCAGCAGCTTGGCCTGGAGGGCACCCCAGAGGAACTACGAGCAGTACTTC. Translating it yields CASSLAWRAPQRNYEQYF.

The chain has TRBV6-1 and TRBJ1-1; 9 nucleotides align to TRBD1. The junction had 3 bases not matched to a gene; V was cut back by 3 bases and J by 1 base. Germline assignment: CDR1 MNHNS and CDR2 SASEGT. CDR3 length: 15 residues. CDR3 in amino acids: CASSDGGQGNTEAFF. In nucleotides, the CDR3 is TGTGCCAGCAGTGACGGGGGACAGGGGAACACTGAAGCTTTCTTT.

This clone was seen once. The CDR3 protein is CASRSTGTGGYEQYF. CDR3 DNA: TGTGCCAGCAGGTCAACCGGGACAGGGGGGTACGAGCAGTACTTC. V is TRBV28 and J is TRBJ2-7, with 11 bases aligning to TRBD1. The CDR3 extends over 15 amino acids. The germline gives CDR1 MDHEN, CDR2 SYDVKM. The ends lost 6 bases at V and 4 bases at J; junction bases unmatched: 8.

The J gene is TRBJ2-5, the V gene TRBV29-1; no definite D call. Near its end, the DNA agrees better with TRBJ2-7, so the J call may be wrong. Germline V gives CDR1 SQVTM, CDR2 ANQGSEA. CDR3 size: 13 residues. Here the CDR3 DNA reads TGCAGCGTTCGCGGCACGATTGGTTACGAGCAGTACTTC. This encodes CSVRGTIGYEQYF.

This chain links TRBV10-3 with TRBJ1-5; D perhaps matches TRBD1 (5 bases). Trimming shortened V by 0 bases and J by 4 bases, and 10 bases separated the two germline ends. The CDR3 consists of 15 residues. In germline, CDR1 is ENHRY, CDR2 SYGVKD. In DNA, the CDR3 is TGTGCCATCAGTGAGTCGAAGGGGCCTAATCAGCCCCAGCATTTT. Its protein is CAISESKGPNQPQHF.

The table lists this clone with a count of one. The chain has TRBV4-1 and TRBJ1-4, with 7 bases that match TRBD1. V was pared by 3 bases and J by 7 bases, with 5 bases of the junction left unmatched. This CDR3 has 14 residues. Germline lookup yields CDR1 MGHRA and CDR2 YSYEKL. In DNA, the CDR3 is TGCGCCAGCAGCCATGAGGGGGCTGGTGAAAAACTGTTTTTT. As protein: CASSHEGAGEKLFF.

The chain uses TRBV6-1 and TRBJ2-7, with D possibly TRBD2 on 5 matching bases. V was trimmed by 8 bases and J by 5 bases, leaving 19 bases between them. The CDR3 runs to 14 residues. CDR1 and CDR2 (germline): MNHNS, SASEGT. CDR3 loop: CASDSPAGLDEQYF. The CDR3, as DNA: TGTGCCAGCGACTCCCCCGCGGGTCTGGACGAGCAGTACTTC.

This rearrangement joins TRBV2 to TRBJ1-1; D is unresolved. Germline V gene data show CDR1 as SNHLY and CDR2 as FYNNEI. The length of the CDR3 is 13 residues. Trimming took off 8 bases at V and 2 bases at J, with 12 bases between the two ends. In nucleotides, the CDR3 is TGTGCCAGCGAGGTCAGCCCCAACACTGAAGCTTTCTTT. It is translated as CASEVSPNTEAFF.

The chain employs TRBV5-1 and TRBJ1-2; D is unresolved. The CDR3 has 14 residues. V was shortened by 5 bases and J by 4 bases, with 15 bases between the two germline ends. Germline CDR1 SGHRS, CDR2 YFSETQ. CDR3 in DNA: TGCGCCAGCAGGCTAAGTTTCGAGGGCTATGGCTACACCTTC. This translates into CASRLSFEGYGYTF.

The chain couples TRBV7-2 to TRBJ1-5, with D hard to call. Germline CDR1 and CDR2: SGHTA and FQGNSA. Trimming shortened V by 4 bases and J by 1 base, and 17 bases separated the two germline ends. The CDR3 length is 17 residues. CDR3 in amino acids: CASSSPEGGRSNQPQHF. CDR3 sequence (DNA): TGTGCCAGCAGCTCCCCGGAGGGAGGGCGCAGCAATCAGCCCCAGCATTTT.

J is TRBJ2-1 and V is TRBV10-3; 10 bases map to TRBD1. J gave up 15 bases and V 7 bases, and 12 bases lay outside the gene matches. This CDR3 is built from 13 residues. From germline, CDR1 is ENHRY and CDR2 SYGVKD. This CDR3 is CAINNPTGTGAFF. CDR3 bases: TGTGCCATCAACAATCCCACCGGGACAGGGGCGTTCTTC.

This chain links TRBV6-4 with TRBJ2-1, with 8 bases matching TRBD2. CDR1 and CDR2 from the germline V gene are MRHNA and SNTAGT. This CDR3 is built from 15 residues. V dropped 3 bases and J dropped 6; count of bases not matched to a gene: 7. Here the CDR3 DNA reads TGTGCCAGCAGTGAGCGGGGGGCCCCCCCCAATGAGCAGTTCTTC. This codes for CASSERGAPPNEQFF.

V usage is TRBV4-1 and J usage is TRBJ1-6; the D is unclear. The CDR3 consists of 17 residues. Trimming left V 0 bases short and J 0 bases short, with 9 bases between. Germline values: CDR1 MGHRA, CDR2 YSYEKL. The CDR3 bases are TGCGCCAGCAGCCAAGAGCACTTGAGCTCCTATAATTCACCCCTCCACTTT. Protein sequence: CASSQEHLSSYNSPLHF.

Concerning this clone: Mismatch with germline at one junction end may stem from a read error. The gene calls are TRBV7-7 and TRBJ2-5; no reliable D call. The V gene's germline CDR1 is SSHAT and CDR2 FNYEAQ (reference sequence). This CDR3 is 14 amino acids long. Written as DNA, the CDR3 is TGTGCTAGCAGCCCCACCGGGTCCCAAGAGACCCAGTACTTC. Its protein product is CASSPTGSQETQYF.